These T cell receptor beta chains were read from a single sample in a study of CD8 T cells in ankylosing spondylitis. TCRdb reprocessed the 5' RACE reads with MiXCR, giving one entry per CDR3 protein. Of around 770,000 distinct CDR3 sequences in the sample, around 19% were seen once. The sequenced sample was blood, either unsorted or a sorted T cell fraction (not recorded which). These receptors all come from a male donor with ankylosing spondylitis. Each CDR3 is given without its conserved first and last residue.

j_call v_call cdr3_aa
TRBJ2-7 TRBV20-1 SAAGQGKSYEQY
TRBJ1-1 TRBV20-1 SARKGVYTEAF
TRBJ2-7 TRBV5-1 ASSLTRQGSYEQY
TRBJ1-2 TRBV6-1 ASSIRDSGYGYT
TRBJ2-1 TRBV20-1 SARDRLRGYEQF
TRBJ2-2 TRBV6-2/TRBV6-3 ASSRPGEETGELF
TRBJ2-3 TRBV12-3/TRBV12-4 ASTPSNRPVSTDTQY
TRBJ2-7 TRBV19 ASSMGQHPYEQY
TRBJ2-5 TRBV29-1 SKGLAGGGQETQY
TRBJ2-7 TRBV20-1 SASIQGGSYEQY
TRBJ1-4 TRBV7-9 ASSPGSSGEKLF
TRBJ2-5 TRBV28 ASSETGAAETQY
TRBJ2-1 TRBV7-3 ASSPRRGYNEQF
TRBJ2-7 TRBV12-3/TRBV12-4 ASSPRTGTTYEQY
TRBJ2-5 TRBV20-1 SARDRTLQKGETQY
TRBJ2-1 TRBV2 ASSEAVAGGNEQF
TRBJ2-1 TRBV12-3/TRBV12-4 ASSADSYLYNEQF
TRBJ1-2 TRBV29-1 SALKQGAYGYT
TRBJ2-3 TRBV9 ASSEVGEITDTQY
TRBJ1-1 TRBV12-3/TRBV12-4 ASTTASGGSDTEAF
TRBJ2-7 TRBV6-2/TRBV6-3 ASSYSKAPYEQY
TRBJ2-5 TRBV6-5 ASSYQGTGAKETQY
TRBJ2-1 TRBV20-1 SARRGGLDEQF
TRBJ2-7 TRBV4-3 ASSQAPASSYEQY
TRBJ2-3 TRBV4-1 ASRLQGTTDTQY
TRBJ1-2 TRBV12-3/TRBV12-4 ASSADATRPSNYGYT
TRBJ1-3 TRBV6-2/TRBV6-3 ASSRTGDSGNTIY
TRBJ2-4 TRBV3-1 ASSQDSWRGDIQY
TRBJ1-4 TRBV2 ASSQPLLNPDATNEKLF
TRBJ2-7 TRBV15 ATRGGAGVTYEQY
TRBJ2-7 TRBV7-8 ASRVGQSSYEQY
TRBJ2-5 TRBV12-3/TRBV12-4 ASQIETQETQY
TRBJ2-7 TRBV20-1 SARDIRVERNEQY
TRBJ2-2 TRBV11-2 ASSRLGQGAGTGELF
TRBJ2-3 TRBV6-2/TRBV6-3 ASRPTGKRLGSDTQY
TRBJ2-1 TRBV15 ATSSFSGNSPTDEQF
TRBJ2-2 TRBV29-1 SATGTTSTGELF
TRBJ2-7 TRBV3-1 ASSQGTGRGEQY
TRBJ2-1 TRBV5-1 ASSLAPTNEQF
TRBJ2-3 TRBV27 ASSWLAGGTGSTDTQY
TRBJ2-1 TRBV29-1 SVWGGTSGRAGEQF
TRBJ2-2 TRBV6-2/TRBV6-3 ASMGKRNTGELF
TRBJ2-1 TRBV29-1 SVAPPRLADHNEQF
TRBJ1-1 TRBV7-2 ASSLFSGTEAF
TRBJ2-1 TRBV12-3/TRBV12-4 ASASSGGGGNEQF
TRBJ2-3 TRBV20-1 SAANPSGGTDTQY
TRBJ1-2 TRBV12-3/TRBV12-4 ASSFQVLGGYT
TRBJ2-1 TRBV4-2 ASSQVQGAHNNEQF
TRBJ2-1 TRBV11-2 ASSIGLAGGYYNEQF
TRBJ2-1 TRBV27 ASSSTWGQGFSEQF
TRBJ2-2 TRBV24-1 ATSDGTAGELF
TRBJ2-5 TRBV7-8 ASSLVAGVLLETQY
TRBJ1-2 TRBV19 ASSIVSGSPNT
TRBJ1-1 TRBV7-9 ASSSLTGFATEAF
TRBJ1-5 TRBV24-1 ATSDPPGAGINQPQH